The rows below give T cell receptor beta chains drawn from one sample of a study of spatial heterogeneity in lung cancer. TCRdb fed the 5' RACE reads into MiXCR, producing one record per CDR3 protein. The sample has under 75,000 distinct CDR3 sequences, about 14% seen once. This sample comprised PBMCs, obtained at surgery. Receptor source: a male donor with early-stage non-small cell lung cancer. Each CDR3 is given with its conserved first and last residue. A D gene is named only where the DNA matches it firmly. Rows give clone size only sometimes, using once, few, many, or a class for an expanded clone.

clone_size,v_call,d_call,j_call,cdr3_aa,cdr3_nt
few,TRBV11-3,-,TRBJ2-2,CASSFLPPGELFF,TGTGCCAGCAGCTTTCTCCCCCCTGGGGAGCTGTTTTTT
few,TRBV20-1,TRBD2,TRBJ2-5,CSARALRGGLAGAETQYF,TGCAGTGCTAGGGCCCTCAGGGGCGGACTAGCGGGAGCAGAGACCCAGTACTTC
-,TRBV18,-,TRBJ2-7,CASSPARLYEQYF,TGTGCCAGCTCACCGGCCAGGCTCTACGAGCAGTACTTC
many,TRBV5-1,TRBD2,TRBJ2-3,CASGDSGRPTDTQYF,TGCGCCAGCGGGGATAGCGGGAGGCCCACAGATACGCAGTATTTT
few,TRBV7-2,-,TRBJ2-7,CASSGHKTSYEQYF,TGTGCCAGCAGCGGACATAAAACCTCCTACGAGCAGTACTTC
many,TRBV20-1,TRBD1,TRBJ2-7,CSAESRQGSYEQYF,TGCAGTGCCGAAAGTAGACAGGGATCCTACGAGCAGTACTTC
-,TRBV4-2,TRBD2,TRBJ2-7,CASSPNPSGSTMYEQYF,TGTGCCAGCAGCCCAAATCCTAGCGGGAGTACAATGTACGAGCAGTACTTC
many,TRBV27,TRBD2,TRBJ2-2,CASSPGTSGSGGELFF,TGTGCCAGCAGTCCGGGGACTAGCGGGAGCGGCGGGGAGCTGTTTTTT
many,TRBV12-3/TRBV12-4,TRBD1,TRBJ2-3,CASSWDRNTDTQYF,TGTGCCAGCAGTTGGGACAGAAACACAGATACGCAGTATTTT
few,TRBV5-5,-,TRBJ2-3,CASSRSGDTDTQYF,TGTGCCAGCAGCCGCAGCGGAGACACAGATACGCAGTATTTT
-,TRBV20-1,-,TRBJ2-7,CSARVVSDEQYF,TGCAGTGCTAGAGTCGTTAGCGACGAGCAGTACTTC
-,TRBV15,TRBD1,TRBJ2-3,CATSRSFDRDGGTDTQYF,TGTGCCACCAGCCGCAGCTTTGACAGGGACGGCGGGACAGATACGCAGTATTTT
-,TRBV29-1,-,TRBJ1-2,CSVSGDGYTF,TGCAGCGTCTCCGGTGATGGCTACACCTTC
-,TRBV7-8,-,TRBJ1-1,CASSFRHSEAFF,TGTGCCAGCAGCTTTCGACACTCTGAAGCTTTCTTT
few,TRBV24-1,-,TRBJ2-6,CATGVPGANVLTF,TGTGCCACGGGCGTTCCAGGGGCCAACGTCCTGACTTTC
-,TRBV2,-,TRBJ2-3,CASSLASDTQYF,TGTGCCAGCAGCCTAGCTTCCGATACGCAGTATTTT
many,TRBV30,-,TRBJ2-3,CAWSLTGSTDTQYF,TGTGCCTGGAGTTTGACAGGTAGCACAGATACGCAGTATTTT
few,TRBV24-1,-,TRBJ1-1,CATRRGTGGAQNTEAFF,TGTGCCACCAGAAGGGGAACGGGGGGAGCACAGAACACTGAAGCTTTCTTT
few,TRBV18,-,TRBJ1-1,CASSPATQYTEAFF,TGTGCCAGCTCACCGGCAACCCAATACACTGAAGCTTTCTTT
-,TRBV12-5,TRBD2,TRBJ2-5,CASGSGLAGLQETQYF,TGTGCTAGTGGTTCCGGACTAGCGGGGCTTCAAGAGACCCAGTACTTC
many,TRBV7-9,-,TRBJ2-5,CASSPRETQYF,TGTGCCAGCAGCCCGCGGGAGACCCAGTACTTC
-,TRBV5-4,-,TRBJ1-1,CASSFPGTVNTEAFF,TGTGCCAGCAGCTTCCCGGGGACCGTGAACACTGAAGCTTTCTTT
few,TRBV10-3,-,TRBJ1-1,CAVVAGLEAFF,TGTGCCGTGGTAGCGGGCCTTGAAGCTTTCTTT
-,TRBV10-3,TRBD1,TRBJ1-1,CATRTGQATTEAFF,TGTGCCACCCGAACTGGACAGGCAACCACTGAAGCTTTCTTT
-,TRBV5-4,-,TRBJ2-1,CASSSGGGPYNEQFF,TGTGCCAGCAGCTCAGGGGGGGGCCCCTACAATGAGCAGTTCTTC
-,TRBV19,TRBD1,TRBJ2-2,CARTGTANTGELFF,TGTGCCAGAACCGGGACAGCTAACACCGGGGAGCTGTTTTTT
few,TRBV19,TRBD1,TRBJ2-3,CASTEGQGARDTQYF,TGTGCCAGTACCGAGGGACAGGGAGCGAGAGATACGCAGTATTTT
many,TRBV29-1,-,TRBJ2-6,CSVASGANVLTF,TGCAGCGTTGCGTCTGGGGCCAACGTCCTGACTTTC
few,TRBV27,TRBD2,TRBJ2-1,CASSFSAGAPHNEQFF,TGTGCCAGCAGTTTTTCGGCGGGAGCACCCCACAATGAGCAGTTCTTC
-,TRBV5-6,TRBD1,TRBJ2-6,CASSPRDRGLRSGANVLTF,TGTGCCAGCAGCCCGCGGGACAGGGGGCTAAGGTCTGGGGCCAACGTCCTGACTTTC
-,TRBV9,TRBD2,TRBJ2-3,CASSAGTTADTQYF,TGTGCCAGCAGCGCCGGGACTACTGCGGATACGCAGTATTTT
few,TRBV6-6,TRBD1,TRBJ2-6,CATLGDRGLSGANVLTF,TGTGCCACCCTTGGGGACAGGGGACTCTCTGGGGCCAACGTCCTGACTTTC
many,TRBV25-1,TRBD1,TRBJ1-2,CASSGDRGPSLGYGYTF,TGTGCCAGCAGTGGAGACAGGGGTCCCTCCTTGGGATATGGCTACACCTTC
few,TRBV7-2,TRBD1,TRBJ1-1,CASSLYRGNTEAFF,TGTGCCAGCAGCCTCTACAGGGGGAACACTGAAGCTTTCTTT
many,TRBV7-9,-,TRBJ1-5,CASSSLTEGDQPQHF,TGTGCCAGCAGCTCCCTGACAGAAGGGGATCAGCCCCAGCATTTT
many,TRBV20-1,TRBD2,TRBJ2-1,CSGASGSSVYYNEQFF,TGCAGTGGGGCTAGCGGGAGTTCAGTGTACTACAATGAGCAGTTCTTC
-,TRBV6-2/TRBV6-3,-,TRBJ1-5,CASISSLSNQPQHF,TGTGCCAGCATTTCCAGTCTTAGCAATCAGCCCCAGCATTTT
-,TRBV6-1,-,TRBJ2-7,CGSSDDRGPYEQYF,TGTGGCAGCAGTGACGACCGGGGACCCTACGAGCAGTACTTC
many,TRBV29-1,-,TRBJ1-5,CSVGQVYNQPQHF,TGCAGCGTTGGACAGGTTTACAATCAGCCCCAGCATTTT
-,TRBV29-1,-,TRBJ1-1,CSAPQGSQNTEAFF,TGCAGCGCCCCCCAGGGATCTCAGAACACTGAAGCTTTCTTT
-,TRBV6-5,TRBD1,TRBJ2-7,CASSGTGSYEQYF,TGTGCCAGCAGTGGGACAGGGTCATACGAGCAGTACTTC
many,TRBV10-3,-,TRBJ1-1,CVAGDTEAFF,TGTGTCGCCGGGGACACTGAAGCTTTCTTT
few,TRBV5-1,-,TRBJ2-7,CASSPGTDLYEQYF,TGCGCCAGCAGCCCGGGGACCGATCTCTACGAGCAGTACTTC
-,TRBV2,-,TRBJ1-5,CASSWSSHIGNQPQHF,TGTGCCAGCTCGTGGAGCAGCCACATCGGCAATCAGCCCCAGCATTTT
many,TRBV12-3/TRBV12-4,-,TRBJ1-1,CASSLGENTEAFF,TGTGCCAGCAGTTTGGGGGAGAACACTGAAGCTTTCTTT
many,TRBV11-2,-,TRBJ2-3,CASSLNRGPAF,TGTGCCAGCAGCTTAAATAGGGGTCCTGCTTTT
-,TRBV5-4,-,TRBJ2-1,CASSFPADNEQFF,TGTGCCAGCAGCTTTCCGGCTGACAATGAGCAGTTCTTC
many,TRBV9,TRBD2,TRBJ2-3,CASSVGISGSVDTQYF,TGTGCCAGCAGCGTAGGGATTAGCGGGAGTGTAGATACGCAGTATTTT
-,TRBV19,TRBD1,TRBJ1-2,CASSIPGGANYGYTF,TGTGCCAGTAGTATTCCAGGGGGCGCCAACTATGGCTACACCTTC
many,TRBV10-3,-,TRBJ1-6,CAISEAGGNSPLHF,TGTGCCATCAGTGAGGCTGGAGGGAATTCACCCCTCCACTTT